The entry that follows covers one TCR beta chain sequence. The source of the sample is a study of T cells after yellow fever vaccination. Background on the study: The authors prepared low-cell-number fractions using SMART-Seq v4 Ultra Low Input.

TCRdb independently ran MiXCR on the 5' RACE reads; one entry per CDR3 protein. The sample holds 300,000 or so distinct CDR3 sequences, less than 9.5% seen once. Germline CDR1 MGHRA, CDR2 YSYEKL. The CDR3 length is 14 residues. The V gene lost 1 base and the J gene lost 5 bases, with 9 bases spanning the gap. J is TRBJ1-5 and V is TRBV4-1; D unclear. Sequenced material: CD4+ T cells sorted from PBMCs, taken 5 days after the yellow fever booster vaccination. The sequence derives from a young man who received the YFV17D yellow fever vaccine. Written as DNA, the CDR3 is TGCGCCAGCAGCCAAGGCAGCGCTCATCAGCCCCAGCATTTT. Residues: CASSQGSAHQPQHF.